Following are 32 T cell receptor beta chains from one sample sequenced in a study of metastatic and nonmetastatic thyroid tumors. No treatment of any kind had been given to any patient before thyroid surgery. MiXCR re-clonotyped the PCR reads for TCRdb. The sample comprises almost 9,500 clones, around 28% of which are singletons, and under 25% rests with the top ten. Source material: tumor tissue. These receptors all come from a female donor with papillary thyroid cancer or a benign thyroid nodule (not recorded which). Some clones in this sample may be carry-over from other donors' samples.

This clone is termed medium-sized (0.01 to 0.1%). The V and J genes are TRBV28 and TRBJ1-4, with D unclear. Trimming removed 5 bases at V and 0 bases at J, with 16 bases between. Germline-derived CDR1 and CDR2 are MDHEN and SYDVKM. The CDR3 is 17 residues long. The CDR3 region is CASSPPTGLPTNEKLFF. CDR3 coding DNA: TGTGCCAGCAGTCCACCCACCGGACTTCCAACTAATGAAAAACTGTTTTTT.

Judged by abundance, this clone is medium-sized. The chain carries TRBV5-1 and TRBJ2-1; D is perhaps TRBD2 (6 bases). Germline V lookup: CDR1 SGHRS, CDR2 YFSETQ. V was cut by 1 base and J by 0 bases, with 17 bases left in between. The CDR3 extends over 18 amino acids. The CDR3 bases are TGCGCCAGCAGCTTGTGGGGCCGTAGCGGAACCTCCTACAATGAGCAGTTCTTC. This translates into CASSLWGRSGTSYNEQFF.

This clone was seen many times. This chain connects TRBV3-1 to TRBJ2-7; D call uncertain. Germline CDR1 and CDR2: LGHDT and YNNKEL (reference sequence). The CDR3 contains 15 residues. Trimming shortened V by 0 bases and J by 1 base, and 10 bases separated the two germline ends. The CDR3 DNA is TGTGCCAGCAGCCAAGATTTAGGACGGTCCTACGAGCAGTACTTC. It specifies CASSQDLGRSYEQYF.

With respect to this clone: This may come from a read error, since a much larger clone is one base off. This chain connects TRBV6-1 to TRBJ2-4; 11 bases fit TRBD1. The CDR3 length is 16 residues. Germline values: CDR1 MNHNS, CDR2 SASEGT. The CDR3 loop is CACSGQGARAKNIQYF. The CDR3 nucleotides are TGTGCCTGCAGTGGACAGGGGGCGCGGGCCAAAAACATTCAGTACTTC.

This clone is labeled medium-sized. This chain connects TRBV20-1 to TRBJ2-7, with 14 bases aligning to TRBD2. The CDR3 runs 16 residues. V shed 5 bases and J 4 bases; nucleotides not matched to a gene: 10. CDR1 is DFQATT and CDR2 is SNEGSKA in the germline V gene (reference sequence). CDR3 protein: CSALTSGRAGGYEQYF. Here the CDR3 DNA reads TGCAGTGCTTTGACTAGCGGGAGGGCCGGGGGATACGAGCAGTACTTC.

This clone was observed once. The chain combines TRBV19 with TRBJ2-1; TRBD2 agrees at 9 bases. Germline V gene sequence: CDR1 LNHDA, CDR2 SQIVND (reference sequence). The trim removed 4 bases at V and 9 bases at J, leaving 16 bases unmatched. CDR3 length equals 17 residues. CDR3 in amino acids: CASSTIRSGRIEREQFF. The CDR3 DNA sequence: TGTGCCAGTAGTACAATCCGTAGCGGGAGAATAGAGCGTGAGCAGTTCTTC.

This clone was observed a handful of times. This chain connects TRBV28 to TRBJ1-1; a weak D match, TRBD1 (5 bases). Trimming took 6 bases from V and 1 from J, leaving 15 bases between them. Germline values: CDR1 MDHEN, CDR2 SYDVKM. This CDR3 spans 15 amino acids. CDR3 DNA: TGTGCCAGCAGCCCATGGGGGGAGCAGAACACTGAAGCTTTCTTT. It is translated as CASSPWGEQNTEAFF. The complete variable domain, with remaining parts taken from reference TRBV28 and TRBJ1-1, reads DVKVTQSSRYLVKRTGEKVFLECVQDMDHENMFWYRQDPGLGLRLIYFSYDVKMKEKGDIPEGYSVSREKKERFSLILESASTNQTSMYLCASSPWGEQNTEAFFGQGTRLTVV.

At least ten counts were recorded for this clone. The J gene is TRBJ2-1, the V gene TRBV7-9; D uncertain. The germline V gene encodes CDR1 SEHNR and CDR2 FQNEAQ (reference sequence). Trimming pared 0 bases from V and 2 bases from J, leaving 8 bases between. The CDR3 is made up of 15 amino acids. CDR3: CASSLAAPTYNEQFF. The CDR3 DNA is TGTGCCAGCAGCTTAGCAGCCCCCACCTACAATGAGCAGTTCTTC.

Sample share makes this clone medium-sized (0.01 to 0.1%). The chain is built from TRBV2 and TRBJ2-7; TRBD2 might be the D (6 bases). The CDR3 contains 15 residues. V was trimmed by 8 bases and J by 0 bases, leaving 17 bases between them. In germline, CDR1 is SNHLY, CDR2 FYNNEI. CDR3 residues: CASSFRGTRSYEQYF. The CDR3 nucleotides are TGTGCCAGCTCTTTTCGGGGGACCCGCTCCTACGAGCAGTACTTC.

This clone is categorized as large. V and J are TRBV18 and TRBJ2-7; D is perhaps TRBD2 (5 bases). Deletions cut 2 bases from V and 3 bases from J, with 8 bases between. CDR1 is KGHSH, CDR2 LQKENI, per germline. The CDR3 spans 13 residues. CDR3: CASSPTGNYEQYF. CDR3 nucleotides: TGTGCCAGCTCACCAACCGGGAACTACGAGCAGTACTTC.

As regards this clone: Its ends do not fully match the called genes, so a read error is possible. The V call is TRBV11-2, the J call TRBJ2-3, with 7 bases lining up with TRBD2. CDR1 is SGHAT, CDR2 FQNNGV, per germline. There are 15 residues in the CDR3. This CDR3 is CANSFGSGPRYTQYF. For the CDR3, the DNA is TGTGCCAACAGCTTTGGTAGCGGGCCGAGGTATACGCAGTATTTT. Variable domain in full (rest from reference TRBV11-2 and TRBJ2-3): EAGVAQSPRYKIIEKRQSVAFWCNPISGHATLYWYQQILGQGPKLLIQFQNNGVVDDSQLPKDRFSAERLKGVDSTLKIQPAKLEDSAVYLCANSFGSGPRYTQYFGPGTRLTVL.

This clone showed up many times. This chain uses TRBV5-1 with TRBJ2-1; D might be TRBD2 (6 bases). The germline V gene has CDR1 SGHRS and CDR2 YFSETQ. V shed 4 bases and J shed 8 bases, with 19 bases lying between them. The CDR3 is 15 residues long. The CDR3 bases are TGCGCCAGCAGCAGTAGCGGTCGGGGCGGTGATGAGCAGTTCTTC. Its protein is CASSSSGRGGDEQFF.

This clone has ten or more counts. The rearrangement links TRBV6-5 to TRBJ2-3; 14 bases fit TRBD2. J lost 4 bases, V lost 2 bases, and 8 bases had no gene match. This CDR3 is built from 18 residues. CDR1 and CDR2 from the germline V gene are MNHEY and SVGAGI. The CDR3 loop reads CASSYRPPGLAGADTQYF. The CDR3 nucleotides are TGTGCCAGCAGTTACAGACCCCCGGGACTAGCGGGAGCAGATACGCAGTATTTT.

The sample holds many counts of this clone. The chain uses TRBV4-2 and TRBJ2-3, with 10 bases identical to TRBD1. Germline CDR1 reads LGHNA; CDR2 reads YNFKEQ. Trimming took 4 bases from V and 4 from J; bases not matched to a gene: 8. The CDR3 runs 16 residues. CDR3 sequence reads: CASSPRTGGMADTQYF. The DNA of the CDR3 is TGTGCCAGCAGCCCAAGGACAGGGGGGATGGCAGATACGCAGTATTTT.

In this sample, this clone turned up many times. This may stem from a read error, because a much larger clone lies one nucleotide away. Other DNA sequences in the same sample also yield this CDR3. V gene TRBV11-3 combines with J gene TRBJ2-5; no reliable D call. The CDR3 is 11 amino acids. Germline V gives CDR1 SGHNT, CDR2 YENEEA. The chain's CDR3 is CASSWAETQYF. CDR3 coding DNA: TGTGCCAGCAGCTGGGCAGAGACCCAGTACTTT.

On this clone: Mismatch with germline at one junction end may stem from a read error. The CDR3 DNA sequence: TGTTCCAGCAGCTCATGGGACAGGGGGCCCCTCGAGCAGTACTTC. Protein sequence: CSSSSWDRGPLEQYF. The chain employs TRBV5-4 and TRBJ2-7, with TRBD1 identical over 12 bases. The CDR3 consists of 15 residues. Germline-derived CDR1 and CDR2 are SGHNT and YYREEE (reference sequence).

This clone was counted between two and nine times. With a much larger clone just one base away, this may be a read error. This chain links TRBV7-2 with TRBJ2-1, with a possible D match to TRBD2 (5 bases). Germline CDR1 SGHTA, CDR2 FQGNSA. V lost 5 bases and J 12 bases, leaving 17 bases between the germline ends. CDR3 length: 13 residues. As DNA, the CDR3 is TGTGCCAGCAGCCCCTCTGGAGGCGGAGTGCAGTTCTTC. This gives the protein CASSPSGGGVQFF.

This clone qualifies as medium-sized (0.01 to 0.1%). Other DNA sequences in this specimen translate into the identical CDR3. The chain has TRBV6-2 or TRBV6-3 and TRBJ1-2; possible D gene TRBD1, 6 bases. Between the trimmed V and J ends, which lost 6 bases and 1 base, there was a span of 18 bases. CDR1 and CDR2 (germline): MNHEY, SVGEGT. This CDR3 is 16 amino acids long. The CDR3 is CASSPAGAIINYGYTF. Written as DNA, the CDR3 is TGTGCCAGCAGCCCTGCGGGGGCGATTATTAACTATGGCTACACCTTC.

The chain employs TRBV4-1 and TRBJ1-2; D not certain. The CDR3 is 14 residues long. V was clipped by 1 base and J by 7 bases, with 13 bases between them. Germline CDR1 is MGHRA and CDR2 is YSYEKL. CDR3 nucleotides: TGCGCCAGCAGCCAAGGCGGTTTGATAGCTGGCTACACCTTC. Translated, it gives CASSQGGLIAGYTF.

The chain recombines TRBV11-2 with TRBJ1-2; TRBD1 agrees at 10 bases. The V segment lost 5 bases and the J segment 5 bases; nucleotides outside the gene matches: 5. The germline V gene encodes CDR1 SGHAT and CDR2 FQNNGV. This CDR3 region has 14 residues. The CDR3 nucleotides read TGTGCCAGCAGCAGGGACAGGGGAACGTATGGCTACACCTTC. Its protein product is CASSRDRGTYGYTF.

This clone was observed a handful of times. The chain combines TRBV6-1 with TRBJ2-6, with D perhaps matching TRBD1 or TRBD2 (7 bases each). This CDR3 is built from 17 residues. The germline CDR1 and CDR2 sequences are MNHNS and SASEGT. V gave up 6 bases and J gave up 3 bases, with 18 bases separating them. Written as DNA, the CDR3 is TGTGCCAGCAGCACCATACAGGGGAGGGGTGGGGCCAACGTCCTGACTTTC. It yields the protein CASSTIQGRGGANVLTF.

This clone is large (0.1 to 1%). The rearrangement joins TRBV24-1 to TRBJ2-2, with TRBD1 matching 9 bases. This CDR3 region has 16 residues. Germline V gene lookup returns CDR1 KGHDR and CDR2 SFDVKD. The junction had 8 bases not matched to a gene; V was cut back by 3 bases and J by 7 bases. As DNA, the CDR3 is TGTGCCACCAGTGATCCAAAAACAGGGGGCAACGGGGAGCTGTTTTTT. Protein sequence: CATSDPKTGGNGELFF.

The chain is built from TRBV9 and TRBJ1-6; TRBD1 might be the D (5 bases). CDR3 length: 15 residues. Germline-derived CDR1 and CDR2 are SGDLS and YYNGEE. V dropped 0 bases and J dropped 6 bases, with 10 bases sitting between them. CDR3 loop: CASSVVGGLNSPLHF. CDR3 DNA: TGTGCCAGCAGCGTAGTCGGGGGTCTTAATTCACCCCTCCACTTT.

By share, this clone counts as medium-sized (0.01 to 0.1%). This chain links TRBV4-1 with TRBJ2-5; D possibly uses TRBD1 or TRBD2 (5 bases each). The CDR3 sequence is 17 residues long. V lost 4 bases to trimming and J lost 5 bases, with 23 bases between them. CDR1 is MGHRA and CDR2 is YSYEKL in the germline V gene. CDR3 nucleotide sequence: TGCGCCAGCAGCCCAGGGCCCTTTGCAGAGGGTTCGGAGACCCAGTACTTC. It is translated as CASSPGPFAEGSETQYF.

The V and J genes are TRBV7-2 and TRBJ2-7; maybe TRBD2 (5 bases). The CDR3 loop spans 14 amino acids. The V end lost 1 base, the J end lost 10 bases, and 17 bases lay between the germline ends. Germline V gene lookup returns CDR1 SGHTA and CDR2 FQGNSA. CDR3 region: CASSLVLVGGEQYF. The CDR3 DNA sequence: TGTGCCAGCAGCTTAGTGTTAGTCGGAGGCGAACAGTACTTC.

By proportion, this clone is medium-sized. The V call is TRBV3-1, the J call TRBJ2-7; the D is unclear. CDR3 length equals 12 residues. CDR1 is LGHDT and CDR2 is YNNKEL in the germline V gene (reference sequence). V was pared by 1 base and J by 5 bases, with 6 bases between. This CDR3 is CASSQGFDEQYF. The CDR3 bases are TGTGCCAGCAGCCAAGGATTCGACGAGCAGTACTTC.

The CDR3 protein is CSAMSDRGSHNEQFF. DNA for the CDR3: TGCAGTGCGATGTCCGACAGGGGTTCACACAATGAGCAGTTCTTC. J is TRBJ2-1 and V is TRBV20-1, with TRBD1 matching over 8 bases. Germline V gene sequence: CDR1 DFQATT, CDR2 SNEGSKA (reference sequence). This CDR3 contains 15 residues. J gave up 5 bases and V 6 bases, and 12 bases lay outside the gene matches.

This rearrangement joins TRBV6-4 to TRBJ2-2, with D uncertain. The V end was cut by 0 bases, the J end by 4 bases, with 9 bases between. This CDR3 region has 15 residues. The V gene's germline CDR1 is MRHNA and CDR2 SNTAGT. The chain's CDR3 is CASSDSISGTGELFF. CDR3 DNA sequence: TGTGCCAGCAGTGACTCGATTTCGGGCACCGGGGAGCTGTTTTTT.

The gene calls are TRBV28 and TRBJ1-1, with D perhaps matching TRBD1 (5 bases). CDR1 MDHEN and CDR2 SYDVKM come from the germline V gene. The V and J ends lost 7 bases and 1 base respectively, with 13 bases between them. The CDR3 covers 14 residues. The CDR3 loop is CASKEVGPNTEAFF. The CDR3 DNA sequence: TGTGCCAGCAAGGAGGTGGGGCCGAACACTGAAGCTTTCTTT.

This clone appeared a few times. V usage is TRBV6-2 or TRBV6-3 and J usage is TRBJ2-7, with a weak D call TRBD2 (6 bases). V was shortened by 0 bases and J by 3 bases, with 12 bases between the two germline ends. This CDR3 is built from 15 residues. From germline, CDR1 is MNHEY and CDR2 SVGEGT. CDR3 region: CASSYSSSVVYEQYF. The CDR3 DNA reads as TGTGCCAGCAGTTACTCTTCTAGCGTAGTCTACGAGCAGTACTTC.

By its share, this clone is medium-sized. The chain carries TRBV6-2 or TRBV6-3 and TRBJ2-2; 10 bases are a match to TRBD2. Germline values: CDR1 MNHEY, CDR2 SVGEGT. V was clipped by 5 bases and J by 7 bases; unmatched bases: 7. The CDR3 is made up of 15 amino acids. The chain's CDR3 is CASSTGTSEVGELFF. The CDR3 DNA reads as TGTGCCAGCAGTACTGGGACTAGCGAGGTCGGGGAGCTGTTTTTT.

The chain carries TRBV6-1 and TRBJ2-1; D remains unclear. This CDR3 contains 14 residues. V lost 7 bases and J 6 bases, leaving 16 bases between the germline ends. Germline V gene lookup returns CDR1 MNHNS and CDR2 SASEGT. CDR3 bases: TGTGCCAGCATCCACAAGGGTCAAATCAATGAGCAGTTCTTC. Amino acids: CASIHKGQINEQFF.